The entry below gives a single T cell receptor (beta chain) sequence along with its context. Its antigen is currently not known. Nothing much larger sits one base from this clone, and base qualities are not available. These data belong to a study of blood T cells in healthy people across ages (dated by TCRdb to between 2015 and 2016). Regarding the research as a whole: Template switching captured roughly one uniquely barcoded TCR beta cDNA molecule per two T cells in model experiments. The study measured age-related changes in TCR beta repertoire diversity using deep sequencing normalized with unique cDNA molecular identifiers. Four age groups were formed from the donors: young (average roughly 15 years), middle-aged (just under 40), aged (62) and long-lived (around 80). Donors of different ages were randomly distributed across sequencing lanes to avoid experimental bias. The study analyzed two additional independent replicas of 1 million unique cDNA reads from the same blood draw for two donors, one aged 18 to 30 and one aged 80 or older.

General study outcomes and caveats: Observed TCR beta diversity per million T cells fell roughly linearly with age, and a significant reduction was already apparent by age roughly 40. There was a strong correlation between observed TCR beta diversity and the percentage of naive T cells measured by flow cytometry. Estimates of total diversity based on one million sequenced T cells were considered lower bounds and underestimates. Because the CMV infection status of the donors was unknown, age-related changes in expanded clonotypes may potentially have been confounded. Because profiling used bulk unsorted PBMCs, naive and antigen-experienced compartments could not be compared conclusively. Compared with the aged group, the long-lived group had more naive CD4+ T cells, fewer expanded clones and increased TCR diversity, a pattern suggesting age selection.

Cut back by 3 bases and 2 bases, the V and J ends lie 17 bases apart. From the cysteine up to the phenylalanine, the CDR3 has a length of 16 residues. Only the CDR3 DNA is retained, 48 bases long and in frame from the first base. Reading the germline V gene gives CDR1 SGDLS and CDR2 YYNGEE. Donors were a few dozen systemically healthy Caucasian individuals from Russia aged roughly 6 to 90 years. Each donor gave around 9.8 milliliters of peripheral blood, collected into EDTA-treated Vacutainer tubes. Ficoll-Paque density-gradient centrifugation was used to isolate PBMCs, with at least 6.5 million per sample. Total RNA was extracted from PBMCs with Trizol reagent, with at least 5 micrograms obtained per sample. Naive CD45RAhigh/CD27high T cell percentages were measured by flow cytometry on a PBMC aliquot from every donor. To prepare the library, 5' RACE was applied. Sequencing was carried out with an Illumina HiSeq 2500. A second about 7 to 11 cycle PCR used a sample-barcoded 5' primer and a J-beta primer mix. A unique molecular identifier was introduced onto each TCR beta cDNA molecule by a template-switch 5' adaptor carrying 12 random nucleotides. At least 2.5 million CDR3-containing paired-end reads were obtained from each sample. The Mint cDNA synthesis kit, primed by a TRBC-specific oligonucleotide, was used to synthesize first-strand cDNA from all RNA. All cDNA was treated with uracil-DNA glycosylase and then went through a first 18-cycle PCR with the universal primers M1SS and BC2_uni_R. The authors' pipeline ran thus. Normalization of each sample was performed by random selection of 1 million high-quality reads, each carrying a distinct molecular identifier. Reads sharing molecular identifiers were discarded rather than binned into consensus sequences. CDR3 identification, clonotype clustering and error correction used MiTCR with a Q25 quality threshold and the strictest error-elimination algorithm. A nonparametric unseen species model with Euler transformation was used to estimate a lower bound on total TCR beta diversity. TCRdb cleaned the public reads at Q25 with fastp, built clones with MiXCR and kept in-frame beta chains. For every CDR3 protein sequence, its rows merge into one entry that carries the most common genes and DNA. V and J calls and clone size were set by TCRdb, not the authors. The sample records more than 1,400,000 distinct CDR3 sequences, 40% to 50% of which are singletons. The ten largest clonotypes hold under 8% of the sample.

Rearrangement joined TRBV9 to TRBJ1-2; a tentative D match to TRBD1 spans 6 bases. Sequenced material: blood. The clonotype originates from a woman in her late teens or twenties in good health. CDR3 sequence: CASSASGTNRNYGYTF. The sequenced DNA is TGTGCCAGCAGCGCCTCCGGGACAAACAGGAACTATGGCTACACCTTC.